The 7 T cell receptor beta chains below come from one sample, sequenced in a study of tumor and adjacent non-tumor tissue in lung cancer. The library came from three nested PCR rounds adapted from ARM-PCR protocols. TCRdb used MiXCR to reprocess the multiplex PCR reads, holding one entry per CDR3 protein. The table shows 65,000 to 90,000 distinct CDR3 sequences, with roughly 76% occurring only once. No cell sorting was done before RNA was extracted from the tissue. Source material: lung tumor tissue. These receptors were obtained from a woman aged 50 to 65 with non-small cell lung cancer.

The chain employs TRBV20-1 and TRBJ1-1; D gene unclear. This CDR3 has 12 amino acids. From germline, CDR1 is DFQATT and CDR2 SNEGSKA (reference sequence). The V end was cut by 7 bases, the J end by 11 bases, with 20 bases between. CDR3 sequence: CSGEGGNHDAFF. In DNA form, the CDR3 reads TGCAGTGGGGAGGGAGGTAACCATGACGCTTTCTTT.

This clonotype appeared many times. Written as DNA, the CDR3 is TGCAGTGCTAGAGGTTGGCCAAACCACAATGAGCAGTTCTTC. Translated, it gives CSARGWPNHNEQFF. The J gene is TRBJ2-1, the V gene TRBV20-1, with D unclear. Germline V gene lookup returns CDR1 DFQATT and CDR2 SNEGSKA (reference sequence). Trimming cost V 1 base and J 5 bases, with 12 bases left between them. The CDR3 extends over 14 amino acids.

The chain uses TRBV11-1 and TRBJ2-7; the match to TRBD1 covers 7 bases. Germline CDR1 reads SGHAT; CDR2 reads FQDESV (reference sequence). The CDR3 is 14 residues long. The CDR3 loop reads CHSRHWDSSYEQYF. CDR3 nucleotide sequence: TGTCACAGCCGCCACTGGGACAGCTCCTACGAGCAGTACTTC. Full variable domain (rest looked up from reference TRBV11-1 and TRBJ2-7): EAEVAQSPRYKITEKSQAVAFWCDPISGHATLYWYRQILGQGPELLVQFQDESVVDDSQLPKDRFSAERLKGVDSTLKIQPAELGDSAMYLCHSRHWDSSYEQYFGPGTRLTVT.

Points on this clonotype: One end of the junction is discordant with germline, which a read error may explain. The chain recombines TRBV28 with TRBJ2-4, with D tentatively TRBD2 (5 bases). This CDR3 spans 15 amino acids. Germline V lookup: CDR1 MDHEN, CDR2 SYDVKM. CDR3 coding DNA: TGTACCAGCAGTTTTGAATCCCTAGCCAAAAACATTCAGTATTTC. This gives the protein CTSSFESLAKNIQYF. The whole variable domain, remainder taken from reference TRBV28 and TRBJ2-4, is DVKVTQSSRYLVKRTGEKVFLECVQDMDHENMFWYRQDPGLGLRLIYFSYDVKMKEKGDIPEGYSVSREKKERFSLILESASTNQTSMYLCTSSFESLAKNIQYFGAGTRLSVL.

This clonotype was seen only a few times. The CDR3 sequence is CSARSTSSYEQYF. DNA of the CDR3: TGCAGCGCCCGCTCGACCAGTTCCTACGAGCAGTACTTC. This chain connects TRBV29-1 to TRBJ2-7; no definite D call. This CDR3 is built from 13 residues. Trimming stripped 7 bases from V and 1 base from J, with 14 bases between. In germline, CDR1 is SQVTM, CDR2 ANQGSEA.

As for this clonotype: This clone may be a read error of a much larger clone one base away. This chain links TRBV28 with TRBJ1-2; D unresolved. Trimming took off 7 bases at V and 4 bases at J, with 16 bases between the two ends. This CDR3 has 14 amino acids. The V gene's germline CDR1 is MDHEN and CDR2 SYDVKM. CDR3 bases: TGTGCCAGCATGTCACCGAGACTCATCTATGGCTACACCTTC. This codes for CASMSPRLIYGYTF.

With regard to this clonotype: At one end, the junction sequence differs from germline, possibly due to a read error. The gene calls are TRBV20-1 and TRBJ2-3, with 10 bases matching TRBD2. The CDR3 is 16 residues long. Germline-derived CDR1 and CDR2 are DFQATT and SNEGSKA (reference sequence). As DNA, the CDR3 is TGCAGAGCTAGCCCAATTAGCGGGAGGAGCACAGATACGCGGTATTTT. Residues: CRASPISGRSTDTRYF.